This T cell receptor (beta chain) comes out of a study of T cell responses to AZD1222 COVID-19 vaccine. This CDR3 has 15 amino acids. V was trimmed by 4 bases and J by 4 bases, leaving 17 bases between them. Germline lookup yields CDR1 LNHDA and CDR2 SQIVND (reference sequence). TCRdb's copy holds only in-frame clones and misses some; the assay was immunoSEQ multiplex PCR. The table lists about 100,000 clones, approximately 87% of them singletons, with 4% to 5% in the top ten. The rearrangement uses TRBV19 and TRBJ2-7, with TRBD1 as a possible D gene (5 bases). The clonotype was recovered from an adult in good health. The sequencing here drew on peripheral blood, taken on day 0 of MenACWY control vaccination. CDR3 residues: CASSRDRRPGYEQYF. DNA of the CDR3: TGTGCCAGTAGTAGAGACAGACGTCCAGGGTACGAGCAGTACTTC.